These 19 T cell receptor beta chains were sequenced from one sample in a study of blood T cell repertoires in COVID-19. Assay: immunoSEQ multiplex PCR; the TCRdb copy retains only in-frame clones and omits some. The table records fewer than 500,000 clones, 70% to 90% of them present only once. Material for sequencing was PBMCs or T cells enriched from blood (not recorded which). All receptors come from a woman aged 25 to 39 with acute COVID-19.

This chain uses TRBV18 with TRBJ2-2, with 12 bases that match TRBD2. This CDR3 has 16 residues. Trimming took 5 bases from V and 5 from J; bases not matched to a gene: 6. Germline lookup yields CDR1 KGHSH and CDR2 LQKENI. CDR3 sequence: CASSTRTSGDTGELFF. The CDR3 DNA reads TGTGCCAGCTCAACCCGGACTAGCGGGGATACCGGGGAGCTGTTTTTT.

This sequence joins TRBV28 and TRBJ2-3; 10 bases fit TRBD2. This CDR3 is built from 19 residues. V trimming: 3 bases; J trimming: 5 bases; junction bases outside the gene matches: 17. Germline V gene lookup returns CDR1 MDHEN and CDR2 SYDVKM. The CDR3 DNA sequence: TGTGCCAGCAGTTTGGGAACATATTCAGCGGGGGGGCCCGGAGATACGCAGTATTTT. This sequence encodes CASSLGTYSAGGPGDTQYF. Looking up the rest from reference TRBV28 and TRBJ2-3 gives the full variable domain: DVKVTQSSRYLVKRTGEKVFLECVQDMDHENMFWYRQDPGLGLRLIYFSYDVKMKEKGDIPEGYSVSREKKERFSLILESASTNQTSMYLCASSLGTYSAGGPGDTQYFGPGTRLTVL.

V gene TRBV6-5 combines with J gene TRBJ1-2, with 10 positions matching TRBD1. Germline V CDR1 and CDR2: MNHEY, SVGAGI. The junction had 4 bases not matched to a gene; V was cut back by 5 bases and J by 4 bases. The CDR3 length is 14 residues. The CDR3 DNA sequence: TGTGCCAGCAGTCCCGGGACAGGGGTCTATGGCTACACCTTC. Its translation: CASSPGTGVYGYTF.

V and J are TRBV5-1 and TRBJ2-7, with 10 bases lining up with TRBD1. CDR3 size: 16 residues. The V segment lost 4 bases and the J segment 0 bases; nucleotides outside the gene matches: 7. Germline assignment: CDR1 SGHRS and CDR2 YFSETQ. CDR3 bases: TGCGCCAGCAGCCGACAGACAGGGGGCGTCTCCTACGAGCAGTACTTC. Translated, it gives CASSRQTGGVSYEQYF.

The rearrangement uses TRBV7-9 and TRBJ1-2; D might be TRBD1 (5 bases). Germline V gives CDR1 SEHNR, CDR2 FQNEAQ (reference sequence). V was clipped by 2 bases and J by 2 bases, with 9 bases between them. This CDR3 spans 14 amino acids. CDR3 coding DNA: TGTGCCAGCAGCTTACCAGGGAGGAACTATGGCTACACCTTC. Translated, it gives CASSLPGRNYGYTF. The entire variable domain, with the rest obtained from reference TRBV7-9 and TRBJ1-2, is as follows: DTGVSQNPRHKITKRGQNVTFRCDPISEHNRLYWYRQTLGQGPEFLTYFQNEAQLEKSRLLSDRFSAERPKGSFSTLEIQRTEQGDSAMYLCASSLPGRNYGYTFGSGTRLTVV.

In its sample, this clone was seen once. J is TRBJ2-7 and V is TRBV3-1 (or the pseudogene TRBV3-2); TRBD1 agrees at 7 bases. The V gene end was trimmed by 3 bases and the J gene end by 7 bases; junction bases not matched to a gene: 6. Germline values: CDR1 LGHDT, CDR2 YNNKEL (reference sequence). This CDR3 is built from 13 residues. The CDR3 loop reads CASSQDTRGEQYF. In DNA, the CDR3 is TGTGCCAGCAGCCAGGACACCAGGGGGGAGCAGTACTTC.

This chain uses TRBV5-8 with TRBJ1-2; D possibly corresponds to TRBD1 (5 bases). CDR3 length: 13 amino acids. Per the germline V gene, CDR1 is SGHTS and CDR2 is YDEGEE. V was shortened by 3 bases and J by 13 bases, with 19 bases between the two germline ends. The chain's CDR3 is CASSSRTRGGGTF. The DNA for the CDR3 is TGTGCCAGCAGCTCCAGGACGCGAGGCGGGGGCACCTTC. Supplemented by reference TRBV5-8 and TRBJ1-2, the full variable domain reads EAGVTQSPTHLIKTRGQQATLRCSPISGHTSVYWYQQALGLGLQFLLWYDEGEERNRGNFPPRFSGRQFPNYSSELNVNALELEDSALYLCASSSRTRGGGTFGSGTRLTVV.

This rearrangement joins TRBV19 to TRBJ2-2; D call uncertain. This CDR3 comprises 16 residues. Trimming removed 5 bases at V and 8 bases at J, with 21 bases between. CDR1 and CDR2 from the germline V gene are LNHDA and SQIVND (reference sequence). The CDR3 spells CASSSQRVTSGGELFF. In DNA form, the CDR3 reads TGTGCCAGTAGTTCCCAACGGGTGACCTCCGGAGGGGAGCTGTTTTTT.

The V and J genes are TRBV5-4 and TRBJ1-2; a weak D match, TRBD1 (5 bases). Germline-derived CDR1 and CDR2 are SGHNT and YYREEE (reference sequence). Trimming removed 5 bases at V and 4 bases at J, with 18 bases between. The CDR3 contains 15 residues. CDR3 bases: TGTGCCAGCAGAACCGACAGAATCATGTTCTATGGCTACACCTTC. Residues: CASRTDRIMFYGYTF.

This rearrangement joins TRBV3-1 (or the pseudogene TRBV3-2) to TRBJ2-3, with TRBD2 matching over 8 bases. V shed 1 base and J 6 bases; nucleotides not matched to a gene: 6. Germline V CDR1 and CDR2: LGHDT, YNNKEL (reference sequence). This CDR3 comprises 15 residues. The CDR3 DNA sequence: TGTGCCAGCAGCCAAGCGGGGGGGCTAAGTGATACGCAGTATTTT. Its translation: CASSQAGGLSDTQYF.

V and J are TRBV18 and TRBJ2-5; TRBD1 matches at 8 bases. The CDR3 contains 16 residues. The V and J ends lost 2 bases and 4 bases, in that order; junction bases with no gene match: 9. CDR1 and CDR2 from the germline V gene are KGHSH and LQKENI. The DNA of the CDR3 is TGTGCCAGCTCACCAGGGGCCAGGGGGCAGGGAGAGACCCAGTACTTC. Residues: CASSPGARGQGETQYF.

The chain combines TRBV5-1 with TRBJ2-5, with 8 bases aligning to TRBD1. V lost 4 bases to trimming and J lost 2 bases; unmatched junction nucleotides: 10. Germline lookup yields CDR1 SGHRS and CDR2 YFSETQ. This CDR3 contains 16 residues. The CDR3 here is CASSPQPRTGQETQYF. The CDR3, as DNA: TGCGCCAGCAGCCCCCAACCGCGGACAGGGCAAGAGACCCAGTACTTC.

The chain combines TRBV5-8 with TRBJ1-1; D perhaps matches TRBD1 (5 bases). Germline CDR1 reads SGHTS; CDR2 reads YDEGEE. The CDR3 runs to 16 residues. V was pared by 6 bases and J by 2 bases, with 20 bases between. As DNA, the CDR3 is TGTGCCAGCATCCCAATATCGACAGCCCCAAACACTGAAGCTTTCTTT. It codes for CASIPISTAPNTEAFF.

The chain uses TRBV7-9 and TRBJ2-1; possibly TRBD1 for D (5 bases). CDR1 and CDR2 (germline): SEHNR, FQNEAQ (reference sequence). V was cut by 0 bases and J by 0 bases, with 6 bases left in between. The CDR3 spans 15 residues. CDR3 nucleotide sequence: TGTGCCAGCAGCTTAGCAGGGGCCTCCTACAATGAGCAGTTCTTC. Translating gives CASSLAGASYNEQFF.

The chain joins TRBV7-3 to TRBJ2-3; TRBD2 matches 11 bases. Germline V CDR1 and CDR2: SGHTA, FQGTGA. The trim removed 0 bases at V and 2 bases at J, leaving 7 bases unmatched. This CDR3 is 18 amino acids long. The CDR3 spells CASSLTRASGGSTDTQYF. The CDR3 DNA reads as TGTGCCAGCAGCTTAACCAGGGCTAGCGGGGGGTCCACAGATACGCAGTATTTT.

This clone was counted once. The V gene is TRBV6-6, the J gene TRBJ2-7; 7 bases are shared with TRBD2. The CDR3 consists of 13 residues. CDR1 and CDR2 (germline): MNHNY, SVGAGI (reference sequence). The V segment lost 4 bases and the J segment 4 bases; nucleotides outside the gene matches: 4. CDR3 sequence reads: CASSWGEGYEQYF. CDR3 in DNA: TGTGCCAGCAGTTGGGGGGAGGGTTACGAGCAGTACTTC.

The gene calls are TRBV9 and TRBJ2-1, with TRBD2 matching over 10 bases. V shed 4 bases, J shed 6 bases, and the junction held 10 bases outside the gene matches. The V gene's germline CDR1 is SGDLS and CDR2 YYNGEE. The CDR3 is made up of 16 amino acids. CDR3: CASSPTGAGGFNEQFF. The DNA of the CDR3 is TGTGCCAGCAGCCCCACTGGAGCGGGGGGGTTCAATGAGCAGTTCTTC. The whole variable domain, remainder taken from reference TRBV9 and TRBJ2-1, is DSGVTQTPKHLITATGQRVTLRCSPRSGDLSVYWYQQSLDQGLQFLIQYYNGEERAKGNILERFSAQQFPDLHSELNLSSLELGDSALYFCASSPTGAGGFNEQFFGPGTRLTVL.

The chain employs TRBV24-1 and TRBJ2-3, with TRBD2 matching 9 bases. Germline values: CDR1 KGHDR, CDR2 SFDVKD. Trimming cost V 4 bases and J 3 bases; bases outside gene matches: 10. This CDR3 is 17 amino acids long. As DNA, the CDR3 is TGTGCCACCAGTGACCAAACTAGCGGGCCTAGGACAGATACGCAGTATTTT. The encoded protein is CATSDQTSGPRTDTQYF.

This sequence joins TRBV7-2 and TRBJ1-4; D is undetermined. Germline V gene lookup returns CDR1 SGHTA and CDR2 FQGNSA. V was trimmed by 5 bases and J by 0 bases, leaving 10 bases between them. The CDR3 spans 15 residues. CDR3 in DNA: TGTGCCAGCAGCCGGGTGTCGACAACTAATGAAAAACTGTTTTTT. Translating gives CASSRVSTTNEKLFF.